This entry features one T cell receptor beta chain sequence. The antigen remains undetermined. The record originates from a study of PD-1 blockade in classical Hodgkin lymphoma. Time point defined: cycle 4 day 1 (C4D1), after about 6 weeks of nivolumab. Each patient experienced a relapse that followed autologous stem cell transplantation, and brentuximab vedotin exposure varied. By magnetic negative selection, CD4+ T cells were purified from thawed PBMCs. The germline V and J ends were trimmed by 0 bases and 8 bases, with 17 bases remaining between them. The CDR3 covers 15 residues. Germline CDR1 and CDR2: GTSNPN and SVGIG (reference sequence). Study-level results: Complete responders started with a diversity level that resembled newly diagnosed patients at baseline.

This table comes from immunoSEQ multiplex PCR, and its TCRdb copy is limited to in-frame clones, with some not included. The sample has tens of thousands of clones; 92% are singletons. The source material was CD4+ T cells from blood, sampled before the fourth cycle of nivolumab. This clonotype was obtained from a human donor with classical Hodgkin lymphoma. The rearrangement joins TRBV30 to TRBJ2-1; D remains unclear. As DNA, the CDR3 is TGTGCCTGGAGTGTACGAGCTTCTCGGATCGATGAGCAGTTCTTC. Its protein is CAWSVRASRIDEQFF.